This is a list of T cell receptor beta chains from one sample in a study of blood T cells in healthy people across ages. TCRdb reprocessed the 5' RACE reads with MiXCR, giving one entry per CDR3 protein. This sample has roughly 830,000 distinct CDR3 sequences, with 62% found just once. Specimen: blood. The receptors were gathered from a man aged 30-40 years in good health. Both conserved end residues are part of each CDR3. Each record gives: clone size, J gene, D gene, V gene, CDR3 DNA, CDR3 protein. The D gene is left open where the match is weak. The size entry is marked missing in some rows and otherwise reads once, few, many or a size class.

.	TRBJ2-4	TRBD2	TRBV5-1	TGCGCCAGCAGCTTGGTCAGCGGGGAATCGGGCATTCAGTACTTC	CASSLVSGESGIQYF
.	TRBJ2-1	TRBD2	TRBV7-9	TGTGCCAGCAGCTCCCCGTCTCAGCGGGGCGGCTACAATGAGCAGTTCTTC	CASSSPSQRGGYNEQFF
.	TRBJ1-2	.	TRBV18	TGTGCCAGCTCATCCAACAGTAACACAGCTAACTATGGCTACACCTTC	CASSSNSNTANYGYTF
.	TRBJ1-2	.	TRBV4-1	TGCGCCAGCAGCGCGCCGTCACGGGGGTATGGCTACACCTTC	CASSAPSRGYGYTF
.	TRBJ1-6	.	TRBV2	TGTGCCAGCAGTGATGTAGTACCCCTCCACTTT	CASSDVVPLHF
.	TRBJ2-7	.	TRBV10-3	TGTGCCGTTGAGGGGTACTCCTACGAGCAGTACTTC	CAVEGYSYEQYF
.	TRBJ2-4	TRBD1	TRBV10-3	TGTGCCATCAGTGAGTCGATTGGACAGGGGGCTTTTGACATTCAGTACTTC	CAISESIGQGAFDIQYF
few	TRBJ2-7	.	TRBV14	TGTGCCAGCAGCCAAGATCTTTCCGGAGACTACGAGCAGTACTTC	CASSQDLSGDYEQYF
.	TRBJ2-7	.	TRBV12-3/TRBV12-4	TGTGCCAGCAGTTTGGGAGACATGGGGAAGGTTGAGCAGTACTTC	CASSLGDMGKVEQYF
.	TRBJ2-7	.	TRBV9	TGTGCCAGCAGCCCTGGGGGCAGGGGGGGGAATGAGCAGTACTTC	CASSPGGRGGNEQYF
.	TRBJ2-7	.	TRBV24-1	TGTGCCACCAGTGACCATAGTTCCTACGAGCAGTACTTC	CATSDHSSYEQYF
.	TRBJ2-7	.	TRBV5-1	TGCGCCAGCAGCCCAGGTGGGGGGATAGGTCTCTACGAGCAGTACTTC	CASSPGGGIGLYEQYF
.	TRBJ2-7	.	TRBV6-2/TRBV6-3	TGTGCCAGCAGTTACCGTGCGGGGATCTCCTACGAGCAGTATTTC	CASSYRAGISYEQYF
few	TRBJ2-7	.	TRBV20-1	TGCAGTGCCCCTGGGGACAAGTACTACGAGCAGTACTTC	CSAPGDKYYEQYF
.	TRBJ2-5	TRBD2	TRBV20-1	TGCAGTGCCACGAGTGTGGGGGGGGAGACCCAGTACTTC	CSATSVGGETQYF
.	TRBJ2-7	.	TRBV6-6	TGTGCCAGCAGCGCCGTAGGAGGAAACTCCGAGCAGTACTTC	CASSAVGGNSEQYF
.	TRBJ2-7	TRBD2	TRBV28	TGTGCCAGCAGTTCTAGCGGGGCCACCTGGGGGTACGAGCAGTACTTC	CASSSSGATWGYEQYF
.	TRBJ2-1	.	TRBV7-2	TGTGCCAGCAGCCCCTTAGTGAATGAGCAGTTCTTC	CASSPLVNEQFF
once	TRBJ1-1	.	TRBV6-5	TGTGCCAGCAGTCCAATAGCAGATTACACTGAAGCTTTCTTT	CASSPIADYTEAFF
few	TRBJ2-7	.	TRBV28	TGTGCCAGCAGTGACCGTGAGGGAATTTACGAGCAGTACTTC	CASSDREGIYEQYF
.	TRBJ1-2	.	TRBV13	TGTGCCAGCAGCCCAGGGAGGGCTCGTGGCTACACCTTC	CASSPGRARGYTF
few	TRBJ2-3	.	TRBV10-3	TGTGCCACAGACGGGAGAGGAGATACGCAGTATTTT	CATDGRGDTQYF
.	TRBJ2-7	TRBD2	TRBV7-9	TGTGCCAGCAGCTTAGAACTAGCGGGGGGGCTGTACGAGCAGTACTTC	CASSLELAGGLYEQYF
.	TRBJ2-1	TRBD1	TRBV9	TGTGCCAGCAGCGCAACAGGGGCCCAACCTAGGAATGAGCAGTTCTTC	CASSATGAQPRNEQFF
few	TRBJ2-7	.	TRBV4-1	TGCGCCAGCAGCCAAGAACCGTCCTACGAGCAGTACTTC	CASSQEPSYEQYF
.	TRBJ2-7	.	TRBV9	TGTGCCAGCAGCGTGACGGGAGAAGAGCAGTACTTC	CASSVTGEEQYF
few	TRBJ2-7	TRBD2	TRBV24-1	TGTGCCACCAGTGACCCCAGGACTAGCGGGGGGTCCTACAATGAGCAGTACTTC	CATSDPRTSGGSYNEQYF
.	TRBJ2-4	.	TRBV2	TGTGCCAGCAGTGTTAATCTGGTCACCTCAAGAAACATTCAGTACTTC	CASSVNLVTSRNIQYF
.	TRBJ1-1	.	TRBV6-2/TRBV6-3	TGTGCCAGCAGGCCTACTATGAACACTGAAGCTTTCTTT	CASRPTMNTEAFF
once	TRBJ2-1	TRBD2	TRBV28	TGTGCCAGCAGTTATATTGCGGGGGGTAACGATGAGCAGTTCTTC	CASSYIAGGNDEQFF
once	TRBJ2-7	.	TRBV12-3/TRBV12-4	TGTGCCAGCAGGCTTGAATACGAGCAGTACTTC	CASRLEYEQYF
.	TRBJ1-6	.	TRBV6-6	TGTGCCAGCAGTTTTGGGGGGGGAGGGAAGAATTCACCCCTCCACTTT	CASSFGGGGKNSPLHF
.	TRBJ2-1	.	TRBV15	TGTGCCACCAGCAGAGTGGTAAAGCGCCCACTCTTCTACAATGAGCAGTTCTTC	CATSRVVKRPLFYNEQFF
.	TRBJ2-3	TRBD2	TRBV20-1	TGCAGTGCTAGAGATCAGGTTGGCGGGGGGGGCACAGATACGCAGTATTTT	CSARDQVGGGGTDTQYF
.	TRBJ2-7	.	TRBV28	TGTGCCAGCAGTTTATCACCAGGTCCGTCCTACGAGCAGTACTTC	CASSLSPGPSYEQYF
.	TRBJ2-3	.	TRBV12-3/TRBV12-4	TGTGCCAGCAGTTCCGACCGGAAGGGAGGATCAGATACGCAGTATTTT	CASSSDRKGGSDTQYF
.	TRBJ1-1	TRBD1	TRBV29-1	TGCAGCGTTGTCCCTCCGGAAGGGGGCTGGACTGAAGCTTTCTTT	CSVVPPEGGWTEAFF
few	TRBJ2-7	.	TRBV7-9	TGTGCCAGCAGCCGGTTAGGGACGGGTGAGCAGTACTTC	CASSRLGTGEQYF
.	TRBJ2-6	.	TRBV4-2	TGTGCCAGCACTACAGGGTTCGGGGCCAACGTCCTGACTTTC	CASTTGFGANVLTF
few	TRBJ1-2	.	TRBV7-9	TGTGCCAGCAGCCCCGGGACGGAAAACTATGGCTACACCTTC	CASSPGTENYGYTF
few	TRBJ2-5	.	TRBV6-1	TGTGCCAGCACTAGAACTAGTCCCGGAGAGACCCAGTACTTC	CASTRTSPGETQYF
.	TRBJ2-5	.	TRBV5-1	TGCGCCAGCAGCATAGCAGGGAACCAAGAGACCCAGTACTTC	CASSIAGNQETQYF
.	TRBJ1-5	.	TRBV4-3	TGCGCCAGCAGCCAAGAGGCCGGCCTAAATAATCAGCCCCAGCATTTT	CASSQEAGLNNQPQHF
.	TRBJ2-3	TRBD2	TRBV20-1	TGCAGTGCTAAGACTAGCGGGAGGGCCGGGGGGACAGATACGCAGTATTTT	CSAKTSGRAGGTDTQYF
few	TRBJ2-7	.	TRBV25-1	TGTGCCAGCAGACACCCGGACAGCGAATACGAGCAGTACTTC	CASRHPDSEYEQYF
.	TRBJ2-5	TRBD2	TRBV20-1	TGCAGTGCTAGTCGACTAGCGGGGGGTCGCCAAGAGACCCAGTACTTC	CSASRLAGGRQETQYF
.	TRBJ1-6	.	TRBV2	TGTGCCAGCAGTGAAGTAGGCCAGCTCAATTCACCCCTCCACTTT	CASSEVGQLNSPLHF
.	TRBJ1-6	TRBD1	TRBV12-3/TRBV12-4	TGTGCCAGCACCGGGACAGGGAGGAATTCACCCCTCCACTTT	CASTGTGRNSPLHF
.	TRBJ2-1	TRBD2	TRBV6-5	TGTGCCAGCAGTTACACCCGGACTAGCGGGGGGGATGAGCAGTTCTTC	CASSYTRTSGGDEQFF